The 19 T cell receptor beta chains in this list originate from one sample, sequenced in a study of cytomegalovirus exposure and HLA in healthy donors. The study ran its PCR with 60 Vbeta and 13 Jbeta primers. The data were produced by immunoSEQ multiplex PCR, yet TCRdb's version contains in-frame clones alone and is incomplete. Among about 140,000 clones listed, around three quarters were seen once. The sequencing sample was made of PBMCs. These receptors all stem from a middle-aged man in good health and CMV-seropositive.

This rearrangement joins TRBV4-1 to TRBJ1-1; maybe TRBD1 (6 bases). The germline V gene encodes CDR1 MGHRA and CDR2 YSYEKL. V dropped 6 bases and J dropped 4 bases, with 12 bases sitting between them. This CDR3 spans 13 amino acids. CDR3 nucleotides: TGCGCCAGCAGGGAACAGGGTACCACTGAAGCTTTCTTT. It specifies CASREQGTTEAFF.

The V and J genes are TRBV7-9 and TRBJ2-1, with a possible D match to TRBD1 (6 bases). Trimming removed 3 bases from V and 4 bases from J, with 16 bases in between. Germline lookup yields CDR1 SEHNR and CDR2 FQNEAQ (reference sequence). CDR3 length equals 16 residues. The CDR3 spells CASSFGGQGPYNEQFF. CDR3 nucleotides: TGTGCCAGCAGCTTTGGGGGTCAGGGGCCATACAATGAGCAGTTCTTC.

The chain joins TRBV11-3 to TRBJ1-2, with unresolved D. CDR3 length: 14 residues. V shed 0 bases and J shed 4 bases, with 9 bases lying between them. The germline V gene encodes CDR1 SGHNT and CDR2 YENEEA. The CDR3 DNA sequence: TGTGCCAGCAGCTTAGACAACAGCCCCTATGGCTACACCTTC. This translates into CASSLDNSPYGYTF.

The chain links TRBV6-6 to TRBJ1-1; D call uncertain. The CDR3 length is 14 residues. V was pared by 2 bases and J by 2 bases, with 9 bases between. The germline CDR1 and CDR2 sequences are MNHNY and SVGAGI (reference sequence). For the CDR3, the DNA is TGTGCCAGCAGTTACGTGGGCTCAAACACTGAAGCTTTCTTT. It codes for CASSYVGSNTEAFF.

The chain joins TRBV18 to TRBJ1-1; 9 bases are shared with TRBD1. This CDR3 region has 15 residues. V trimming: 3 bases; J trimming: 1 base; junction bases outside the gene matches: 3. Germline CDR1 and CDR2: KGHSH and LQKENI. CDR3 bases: TGTGCCAGCTCACCGTTGGGACAGGGGAACACTGAAGCTTTCTTT. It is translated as CASSPLGQGNTEAFF.

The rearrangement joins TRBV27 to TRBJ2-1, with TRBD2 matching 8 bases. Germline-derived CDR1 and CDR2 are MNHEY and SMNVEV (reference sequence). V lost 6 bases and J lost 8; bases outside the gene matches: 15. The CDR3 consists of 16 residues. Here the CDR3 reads CASSPFGGAVRDEQFF. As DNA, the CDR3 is TGTGCCAGCAGCCCTTTCGGGGGGGCGGTAAGGGATGAGCAGTTCTTC.

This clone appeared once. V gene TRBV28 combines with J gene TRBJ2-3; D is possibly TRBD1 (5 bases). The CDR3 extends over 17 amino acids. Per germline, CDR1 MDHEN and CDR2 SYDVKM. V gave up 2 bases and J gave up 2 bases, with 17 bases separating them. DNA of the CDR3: TGTGCCAGCAGTTTAGAAAGGGGCAGGTCAGACACAGATACGCAGTATTTT. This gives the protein CASSLERGRSDTDTQYF. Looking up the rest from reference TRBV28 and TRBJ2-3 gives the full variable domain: DVKVTQSSRYLVKRTGEKVFLECVQDMDHENMFWYRQDPGLGLRLIYFSYDVKMKEKGDIPEGYSVSREKKERFSLILESASTNQTSMYLCASSLERGRSDTDTQYFGPGTRLTVL.

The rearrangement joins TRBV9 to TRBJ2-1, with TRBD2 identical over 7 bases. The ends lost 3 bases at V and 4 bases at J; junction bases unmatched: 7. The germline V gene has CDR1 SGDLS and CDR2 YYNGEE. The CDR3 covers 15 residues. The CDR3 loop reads CASSALAAGYNEQFF. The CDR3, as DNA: TGTGCCAGCAGCGCGCTAGCGGCAGGTTACAATGAGCAGTTCTTC.

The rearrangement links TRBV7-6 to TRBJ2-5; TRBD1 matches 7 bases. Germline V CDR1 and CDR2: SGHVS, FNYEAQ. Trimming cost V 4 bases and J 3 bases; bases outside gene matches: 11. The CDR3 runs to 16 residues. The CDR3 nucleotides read TGTGCCAGCAGCTCCCTCCCCGGGACAGTGAAAGAGACCCAGTACTTC. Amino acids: CASSSLPGTVKETQYF.

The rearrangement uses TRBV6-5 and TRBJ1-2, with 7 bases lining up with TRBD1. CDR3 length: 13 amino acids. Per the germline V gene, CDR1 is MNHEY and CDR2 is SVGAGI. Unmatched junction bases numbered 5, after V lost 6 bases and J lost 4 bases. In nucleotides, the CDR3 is TGTGCCAGCAGGTACCGGGACAGCTATGGCTACACCTTC. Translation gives CASRYRDSYGYTF.

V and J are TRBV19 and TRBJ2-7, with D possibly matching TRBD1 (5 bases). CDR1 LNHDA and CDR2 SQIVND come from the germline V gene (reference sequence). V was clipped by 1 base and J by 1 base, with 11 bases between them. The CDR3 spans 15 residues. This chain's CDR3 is CASSIGGRGSYEQYF. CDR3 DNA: TGTGCCAGTAGTATAGGAGGAAGGGGTTCCTACGAGCAGTACTTC.

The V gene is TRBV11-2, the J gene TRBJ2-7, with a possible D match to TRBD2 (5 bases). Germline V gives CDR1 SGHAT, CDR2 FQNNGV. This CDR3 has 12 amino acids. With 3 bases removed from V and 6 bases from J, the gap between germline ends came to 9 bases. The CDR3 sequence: CASSLRVGEQYF. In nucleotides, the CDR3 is TGTGCCAGCAGCTTGAGGGTTGGCGAGCAGTACTTC.

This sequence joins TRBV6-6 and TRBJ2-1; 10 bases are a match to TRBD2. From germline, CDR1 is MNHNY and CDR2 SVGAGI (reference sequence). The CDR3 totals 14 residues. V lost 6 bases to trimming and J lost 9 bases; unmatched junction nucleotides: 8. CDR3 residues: CASSIAGGPGEQFF. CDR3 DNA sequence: TGTGCCAGCAGCATAGCGGGAGGCCCCGGTGAGCAGTTCTTC.

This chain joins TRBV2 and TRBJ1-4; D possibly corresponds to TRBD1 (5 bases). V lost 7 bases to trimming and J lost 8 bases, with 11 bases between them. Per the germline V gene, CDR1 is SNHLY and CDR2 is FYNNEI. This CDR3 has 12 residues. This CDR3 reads CASKGVGEKLFF. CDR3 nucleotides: TGTGCCAGCAAAGGGGTTGGGGAAAAACTGTTTTTT.

The CDR3, as DNA: TGTGCCAGCAGTTTTAGTTTGTCAAGACAGTTCTTC. Its translation: CASSFSLSRQFF. The chain has TRBV27 and TRBJ2-1; D call uncertain. Germline V gene sequence: CDR1 MNHEY, CDR2 SMNVEV (reference sequence). There are 12 residues in the CDR3. V was trimmed by 3 bases and J by 13 bases, leaving 13 bases between them.

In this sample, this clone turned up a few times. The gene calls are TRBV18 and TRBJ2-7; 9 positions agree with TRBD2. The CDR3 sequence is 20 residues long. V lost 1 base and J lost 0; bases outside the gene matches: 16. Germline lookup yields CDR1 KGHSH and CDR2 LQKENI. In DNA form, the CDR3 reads TGTGCCAGCTCACCACTGTTTACTCGCGGGAGGGCCCCCGTCTCCTACGAGCAGTACTTC. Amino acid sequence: CASSPLFTRGRAPVSYEQYF.

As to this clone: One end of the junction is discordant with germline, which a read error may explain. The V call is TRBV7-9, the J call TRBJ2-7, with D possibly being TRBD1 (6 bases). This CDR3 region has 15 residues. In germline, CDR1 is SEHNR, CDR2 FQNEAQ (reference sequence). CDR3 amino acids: CASSHGRQGNYGQYF. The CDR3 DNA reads TGTGCCAGCAGCCATGGCCGGCAGGGGAACTACGGGCAGTACTTC.

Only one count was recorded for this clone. The DNA for the CDR3 is TGTGCCAGTACCTCGCGCGGACAGCTGAACACCGGGGAGCTGTTTTTT. The encoded protein is CASTSRGQLNTGELFF. The rearrangement links TRBV19 to TRBJ2-2; tentatively, D is TRBD1 (6 bases). Trimming shortened V by 7 bases and J by 1 base, and 16 bases separated the two germline ends. The CDR3 totals 16 residues. Germline assignment: CDR1 LNHDA and CDR2 SQIVND (reference sequence).

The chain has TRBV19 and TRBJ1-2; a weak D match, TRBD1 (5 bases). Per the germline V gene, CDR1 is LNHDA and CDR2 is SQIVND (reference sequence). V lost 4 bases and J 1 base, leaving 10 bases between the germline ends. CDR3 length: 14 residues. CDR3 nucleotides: TGTGCCAGTAGTAATCTAGGGGTTAACTATGGCTACACCTTC. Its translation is CASSNLGVNYGYTF.